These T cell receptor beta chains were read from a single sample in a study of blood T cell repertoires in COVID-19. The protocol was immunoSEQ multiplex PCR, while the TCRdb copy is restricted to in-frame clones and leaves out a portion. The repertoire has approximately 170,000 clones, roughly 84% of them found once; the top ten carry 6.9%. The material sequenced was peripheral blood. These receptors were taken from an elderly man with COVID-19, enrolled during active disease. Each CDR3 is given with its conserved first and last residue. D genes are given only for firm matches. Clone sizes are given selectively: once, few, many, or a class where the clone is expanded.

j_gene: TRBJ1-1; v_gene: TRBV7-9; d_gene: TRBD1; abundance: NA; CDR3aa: CASSLGDRDNTEAFF; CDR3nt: TGTGCCAGCAGCTTAGGGGACAGGGATAACACTGAAGCTTTCTTT
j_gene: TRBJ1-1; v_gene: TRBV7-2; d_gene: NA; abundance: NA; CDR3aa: CASSLSGHTEAFF; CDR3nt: TGTGCCAGCAGTCTTAGCGGGCACACTGAAGCTTTCTTT
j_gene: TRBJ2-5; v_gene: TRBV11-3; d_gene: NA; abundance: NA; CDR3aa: CASSLQGGSETQYF; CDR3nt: TGTGCCAGCAGTCTACAGGGGGGGTCAGAGACCCAGTACTTC
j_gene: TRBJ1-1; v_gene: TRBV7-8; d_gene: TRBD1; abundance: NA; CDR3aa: CASSRGIRQGGTEAFF; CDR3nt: TGTGCCAGCAGCCGGGGAATCCGACAGGGTGGCACTGAAGCTTTCTTT
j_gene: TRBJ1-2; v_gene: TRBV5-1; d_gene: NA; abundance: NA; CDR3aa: CASSWPPDGYTF; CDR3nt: TGCGCCAGCAGCTGGCCACCTGATGGCTACACCTTC
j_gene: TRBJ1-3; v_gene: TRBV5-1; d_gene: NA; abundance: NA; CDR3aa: CASSLRHRDSTGNTIYF; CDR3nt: TGCGCCAGCAGCTTACGACACAGGGATTCAACTGGAAACACCATATATTTT
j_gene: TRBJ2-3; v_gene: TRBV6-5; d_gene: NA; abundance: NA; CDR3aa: CASSYTGTDTQYF; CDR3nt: TGTGCCAGCAGTTACACAGGGACAGATACGCAGTATTTT
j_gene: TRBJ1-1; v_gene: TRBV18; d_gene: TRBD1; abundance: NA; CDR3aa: CASSPWDRNTEAFF; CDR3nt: TGTGCCAGCTCACCATGGGACAGAAACACTGAAGCTTTCTTT
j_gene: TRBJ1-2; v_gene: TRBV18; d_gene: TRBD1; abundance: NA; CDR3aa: CVSSLLRGDGYTF; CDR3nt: TGTGTCAGCTCACTGCTCAGGGGGGATGGCTACACCTTC
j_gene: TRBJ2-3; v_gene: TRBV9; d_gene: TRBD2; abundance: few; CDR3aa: CASSVGLAATDTQYF; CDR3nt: TGTGCCAGCAGCGTAGGACTAGCTGCGACAGATACGCAGTATTTT
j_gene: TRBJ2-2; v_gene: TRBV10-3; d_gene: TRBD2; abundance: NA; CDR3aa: CAIRGDPGLAVGLNTGELFF; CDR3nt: TGTGCCATCAGAGGGGATCCGGGACTAGCGGTGGGGCTGAACACCGGGGAGCTGTTTTTT
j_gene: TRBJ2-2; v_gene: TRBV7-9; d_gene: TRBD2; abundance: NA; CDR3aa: CASSFPLLAGDTGELFF; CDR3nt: TGTGCCAGCAGCTTCCCCCTCCTAGCGGGGGACACCGGGGAGCTGTTTTTT
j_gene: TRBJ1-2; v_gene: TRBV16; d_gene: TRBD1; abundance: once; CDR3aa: CASSLNRGLDYGYTF; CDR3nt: TGTGCCAGCAGCCTCAACAGGGGGCTAGACTATGGCTACACCTTC
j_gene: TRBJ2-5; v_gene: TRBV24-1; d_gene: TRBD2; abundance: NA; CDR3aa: CATSASSGVGETQYF; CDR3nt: TGTGCCACCAGTGCGTCTAGCGGGGTTGGAGAGACCCAGTACTTC
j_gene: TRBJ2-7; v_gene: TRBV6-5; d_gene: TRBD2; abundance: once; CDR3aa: CASSYSGGAEQYF; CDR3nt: TGTGCCAGCAGTTACTCCGGGGGGGCCGAGCAGTACTTC
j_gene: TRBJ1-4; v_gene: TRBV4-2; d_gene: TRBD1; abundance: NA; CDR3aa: CASSQTRGGRGQEKLFF; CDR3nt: TGTGCCAGCAGCCAAACCCGAGGGGGCAGGGGGCAGGAAAAACTGTTTTTT
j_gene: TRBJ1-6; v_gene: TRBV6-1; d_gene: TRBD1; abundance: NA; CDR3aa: CASSEQGAVNNSPLHF; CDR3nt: TGTGCCAGCAGTGAACAGGGGGCGGTTAATAATTCACCCCTCCACTTT
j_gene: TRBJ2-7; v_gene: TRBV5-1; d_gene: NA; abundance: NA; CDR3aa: CASSLNPDSSYEQYF; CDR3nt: TGCGCCAGCAGCTTAAACCCGGACAGCTCCTACGAGCAGTACTTC
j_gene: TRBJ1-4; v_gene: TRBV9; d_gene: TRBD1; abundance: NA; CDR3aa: CASSVTGQENEKLFF; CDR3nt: TGTGCCAGCAGCGTAACGGGACAGGAGAATGAAAAACTGTTTTTT
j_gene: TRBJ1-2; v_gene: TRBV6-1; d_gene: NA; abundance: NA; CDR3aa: CASSEALYGYTF; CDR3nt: TGTGCCAGCAGTGAGGCTCTCTATGGCTACACCTTC
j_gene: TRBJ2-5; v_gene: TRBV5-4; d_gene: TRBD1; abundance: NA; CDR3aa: CASSWGTGVETQYF; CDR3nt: TGTGCCAGCAGCTGGGGGACAGGGGTTGAGACCCAGTACTTC
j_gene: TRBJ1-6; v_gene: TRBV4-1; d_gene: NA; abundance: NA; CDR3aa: CASSQVGLPGSPLHF; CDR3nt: TGCGCCAGCAGCCAAGTTGGCCTTCCAGGTTCACCCCTCCACTTT